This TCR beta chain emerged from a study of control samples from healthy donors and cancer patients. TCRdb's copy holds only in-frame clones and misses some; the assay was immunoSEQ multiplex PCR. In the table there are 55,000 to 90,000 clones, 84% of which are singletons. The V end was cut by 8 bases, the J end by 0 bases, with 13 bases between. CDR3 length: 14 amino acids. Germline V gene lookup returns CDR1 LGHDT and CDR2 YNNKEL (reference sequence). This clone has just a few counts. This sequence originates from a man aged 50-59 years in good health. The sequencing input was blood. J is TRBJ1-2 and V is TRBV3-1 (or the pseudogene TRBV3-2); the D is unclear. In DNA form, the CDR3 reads TGTGCCAGCGGTCGTCGGCAGGCTAACTATGGCTACACCTTC. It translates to CASGRRQANYGYTF.